This is a list of T cell receptor beta chains from one sample in a study of cytomegalovirus exposure and HLA in healthy donors. Produced via immunoSEQ multiplex PCR; TCRdb's table is partial and in-frame only. The sample lists 250,000 to 300,000 clones, around 91% occurring once. Material: PBMCs. All receptors derive from a woman aged 18-29 years in good health and CMV-seronegative. Both conserved end residues are part of each CDR3. Each record gives: J gene, clone size, D gene, V gene, CDR3 protein, CDR3 DNA. The D gene is left open where the match is weak. For some rows the clone size is stated as once, few or many, or as a class when expanded; others skip it.

>TRBJ2-7|NA|TRBD2|TRBV10-3
CAISGASGGSYEQYF
TGTGCCATCAGTGGGGCTAGCGGGGGGTCCTACGAGCAGTACTTC
>TRBJ2-3|once|TRBD2|TRBV2
CASTDKREDTQYF
TGTGCCAGTACAGATAAGCGGGAAGATACGCAGTATTTT
>TRBJ2-1|NA|NA|TRBV7-8
CASSLVVQDSEQFF
TGTGCCAGCAGCTTAGTAGTACAGGATAGTGAGCAGTTCTTC
>TRBJ2-6|NA|NA|TRBV28
CASSLFRVVAISSGANVLTF
TGTGCCAGCAGTTTATTCCGGGTCGTAGCTATCAGCTCTGGGGCCAACGTCCTGACTTTC
>TRBJ2-1|once|TRBD1|TRBV5-6
CASSLGDSRGDEQFF
TGTGCCAGCAGCCTGGGGGACAGTCGAGGCGATGAGCAGTTCTTC
>TRBJ2-1|NA|NA|TRBV6-6
CASSYSAGLSYNEQFF
TGTGCCAGCAGTTACTCGGCGGGGCTCTCCTACAATGAGCAGTTCTTC
>TRBJ2-3|NA|TRBD2|TRBV14
CASSLTSGATDTQYF
TGTGCCAGCAGCCTAACTAGCGGGGCCACAGATACGCAGTATTTT
>TRBJ2-1|once|NA|TRBV29-1
CSVESVDYNEQFF
TGCAGCGTTGAAAGCGTAGACTACAATGAGCAGTTCTTC
>TRBJ1-2|NA|NA|TRBV6-6
CASGLKEGANYGYTF
TGTGCCAGCGGACTAAAGGAGGGAGCTAACTATGGCTACACCTTC
>TRBJ1-6|NA|TRBD1|TRBV7-8
CASSLEGTGFHNSPLHF
TGTGCCAGCAGCTTAGAGGGGACAGGGTTTCATAATTCACCCCTCCACTTT
>TRBJ1-4|NA|NA|TRBV27
CASSQGLPGEKLFF
TGTGCCAGCAGCCAGGGGCTACCTGGCGAAAAACTGTTTTTT
>TRBJ2-3|NA|TRBD1|TRBV4-1
CASSQGQGGTDTQYF
TGCGCCAGCAGCCAAGGACAGGGTGGCACAGATACGCAGTATTTT
>TRBJ2-1|NA|TRBD1|TRBV11-2
CASSQGRTGLFNEQFF
TGTGCCAGCAGTCAAGGGAGGACAGGGTTGTTCAATGAGCAGTTCTTC
>TRBJ1-1|NA|NA|TRBV6-5
CASSYEGKNTEAFF
TGTGCCAGCAGTTATGAGGGAAAGAACACTGAAGCTTTCTTT
>TRBJ2-7|NA|NA|TRBV7-8
CASSLGHLAYEQYF
TGTGCCAGCAGCTTAGGGCACCTAGCCTACGAGCAGTACTTC
>TRBJ2-7|NA|TRBD2|TRBV19
CASSRGLAVTYEQYF
TGTGCCAGTAGTAGAGGACTAGCGGTCACCTACGAGCAGTACTTC
>TRBJ2-3|NA|TRBD2|TRBV7-9
CASSPRLAGPEIADTQYF
TGTGCCAGCAGCCCTCGGCTAGCGGGGCCCGAAATAGCAGATACGCAGTATTTT
>TRBJ2-1|NA|TRBD1|TRBV7-9
CASGRTGGAYNEQFF
TGTGCCAGCGGACGGACAGGGGGCGCCTACAATGAGCAGTTCTTC
>TRBJ2-1|NA|NA|TRBV19
CASSMGRGPYNEQFF
TGTGCCAGTAGTATGGGTAGGGGCCCCTACAATGAGCAGTTCTTC
>TRBJ1-5|NA|NA|TRBV5-1
CASSFFTGNNQPQHF
TGCGCCAGCAGCTTTTTCACAGGGAACAATCAGCCCCAGCATTTT
>TRBJ2-5|NA|TRBD2|TRBV27
CASSLGGSETQYF
TGTGCCAGCAGTTTGGGGGGGTCGGAGACCCAGTACTTC
>TRBJ2-2|few|TRBD1|TRBV5-4
CASRQGTGELFF
TGTGCCAGCAGACAGGGGACCGGGGAGCTGTTTTTT
>TRBJ1-1|NA|NA|TRBV11-2
CASSLEGGGMNTEAFF
TGTGCCAGCAGCTTAGAGGGTGGGGGCATGAACACTGAAGCTTTCTTT
>TRBJ1-4|NA|NA|TRBV2
CASSEPFRAEKLFF
TGTGCCAGCAGTGAACCGTTCAGGGCTGAAAAACTGTTTTTT
>TRBJ2-3|NA|TRBD1|TRBV28
CASSRTGDRTDTQYF
TGTGCCAGCAGTCGAACAGGGGACCGCACAGATACGCAGTATTTT
>TRBJ2-1|few|TRBD2|TRBV5-1
CASSLDLAGGYNEQFF
TGCGCCAGCAGCTTGGACCTAGCGGGGGGCTACAATGAGCAGTTCTTC
>TRBJ1-6|NA|NA|TRBV27
CAGSLTRQVYNSPLHF
TGTGCCGGCAGCCTCACCCGACAGGTCTATAATTCACCCCTCCACTTT
>TRBJ1-4|once|NA|TRBV5-6
CASSLEGVEKLFF
TGTGCCAGCAGCTTAGAGGGAGTTGAAAAACTGTTTTTT
>TRBJ1-1|NA|TRBD1|TRBV18
CASSPGQEAEAFF
TGTGCCAGCTCACCCGGACAGGAGGCTGAAGCTTTCTTT
>TRBJ1-1|NA|TRBD1|TRBV7-6
CASSFEQGFPGEAFF
TGTGCCAGCAGCTTTGAACAGGGGTTCCCGGGAGAAGCTTTCTTT
>TRBJ1-6|NA|NA|TRBV6-5
CASSYSSGFNSPLHF
TGTGCCAGCAGTTACTCCTCCGGGTTTAATTCACCCCTCCACTTT
>TRBJ2-2|NA|TRBD2|TRBV7-3
CASSPQLLAGGNTGELFF
TGTGCCAGCAGCCCCCAACTCCTAGCGGGGGGGAACACCGGGGAGCTGTTTTTT
>TRBJ2-1|NA|NA|TRBV28
CASSLGLASYNEQFF
TGTGCCAGCAGTTTAGGCCTAGCGTCCTACAATGAGCAGTTCTTC
>TRBJ1-2|NA|NA|TRBV18
CASSPGQLNYGYTF
TGTGCCAGCTCACCAGGACAGCTTAACTATGGCTACACCTTC
>TRBJ2-1|NA|TRBD1|TRBV5-6
CASSFRDSEQFF
TGTGCCAGCAGCTTCCGGGACAGTGAGCAGTTCTTC
>TRBJ2-3|NA|NA|TRBV4-1
CASSQDPARVTQYF
TGCGCCAGCAGCCAAGACCCAGCCAGGGTTACGCAGTATTTT
>TRBJ2-5|NA|NA|TRBV4-1
CASSQGIGVQETQYF
TGCGCCAGCAGCCAAGGGATCGGGGTACAAGAGACCCAGTACTTC
>TRBJ2-2|NA|TRBD2|TRBV6-6
CASSLGLANTGELFF
TGTGCCAGCAGCTTGGGACTAGCGAACACCGGGGAGCTGTTTTTT
>TRBJ1-5|NA|NA|TRBV4-1
CASSQAWGQNSNQPQHF
TGCGCCAGCAGCCAAGCCTGGGGGCAAAATAGTAATCAGCCCCAGCATTTT
>TRBJ1-2|once|TRBD1|TRBV6-4
CASKLSGDRVRYGYTF
TGTGCCAGCAAATTGTCCGGGGACAGGGTTCGTTATGGCTACACCTTC
>TRBJ2-7|NA|NA|TRBV4-1
CASSHEGAEQYF
TGCGCCAGCAGCCATGAAGGGGCCGAGCAGTACTTC
>TRBJ2-3|once|NA|TRBV19
CASSIPTSRSTDTQYF
TGTGCCAGTAGTATCCCCACTAGCAGAAGCACAGATACGCAGTATTTT
>TRBJ2-2|NA|NA|TRBV15
CATSSTGRLNTGELFF
TGTGCCACCAGCAGCACGGGAAGGCTGAACACCGGGGAGCTGTTTTTT
>TRBJ1-4|NA|NA|TRBV7-9
CASSPANPAWFF
TGTGCCAGCAGCCCCGCTAACCCCGCATGGTTTTTT
>TRBJ2-2|NA|NA|TRBV7-7
CASSSSDWTGELFF
TGTGCCAGCAGCTCTAGCGACTGGACCGGGGAGCTGTTTTTT
>TRBJ1-4|NA|TRBD1|TRBV6-5
CASRGTGKEKLFF
TGTGCCAGCAGGGGGACAGGGAAAGAAAAACTGTTTTTT
>TRBJ1-6|few|NA|TRBV7-8
CASSLVEGGNSPLHF
TGTGCCAGCAGCTTAGTTGAGGGTGGCAATTCACCCCTCCACTTT
>TRBJ1-2|NA|TRBD1|TRBV7-9
CASWLGQGAGGYTF
TGTGCCAGTTGGCTGGGACAGGGGGCAGGTGGCTACACCTTC
>TRBJ2-2|NA|TRBD1|TRBV7-6
CASSLELGQGYTGELFF
TGTGCCAGCAGCTTAGAGTTAGGACAGGGCTACACCGGGGAGCTGTTTTTT
>TRBJ1-2|NA|NA|TRBV18
CASGQGAIGYTF
TGTGCCAGCGGCCAAGGGGCTATCGGCTACACCTTC
>TRBJ1-2|few|NA|TRBV28
CASSLFQGYTF
TGTGCCAGCAGTTTATTTCAGGGCTACACCTTC
>TRBJ1-2|NA|NA|TRBV7-9
CASSQDSDNYGYTF
TGTGCCAGCAGCCAGGACAGCGACAACTATGGCTACACCTTC
>TRBJ1-4|NA|NA|TRBV18
CASSPVDQGFTNEKLFF
TGTGCCAGCTCACCAGTCGACCAGGGTTTCACTAATGAAAAACTGTTTTTT
>TRBJ1-5|once|TRBD1|TRBV19
CASSNLGQYSNQPQHF
TGTGCCAGTAGTAATTTGGGACAGTATAGCAATCAGCCCCAGCATTTT
>TRBJ1-5|NA|NA|TRBV6-5
CASSQGLGWNQPQHF
TGTGCCAGTTCTCAGGGGTTGGGTTGGAATCAGCCCCAGCATTTT